Given below is one T cell receptor (beta chain) in context. The sample originates from a study of blood T cell repertoires in COVID-19. Overall study: Sites across the United States, Italy and Spain contributed samples from acute and convalescent COVID-19. Sources were T cells, B-cell-depleted T cells, or PBMCs; the material itself was cDNA or gDNA.

In the original workflow: Amplification of reference gene primers was used by the study to estimate nucleated cell counts. The repertoire was sequenced with immunoSEQ multiplex PCR; TCRdb's copy has only in-frame clones and lacks some. V, J and clone size were drawn from that table, and D and trimming were deduced from the DNA. The data hold fewer than 200,000 clones, with 80% to 90% observed a single time. Trimming cost V 7 bases and J 4 bases, with 13 bases left between them. Germline values: CDR1 MNHNY, CDR2 SVGAGI (reference sequence). The CDR3 loop spans 13 amino acids. This clonotype originated in a man aged 50-59 years with active or convalescent COVID-19. The source material was peripheral blood. The rearrangement joins TRBV6-6 to TRBJ1-1; no definite D call. The CDR3 sequence is CASTNAGSTEAFF. CDR3 in DNA: TGTGCCAGCACCAACGCGGGGTCCACTGAAGCTTTCTTT.